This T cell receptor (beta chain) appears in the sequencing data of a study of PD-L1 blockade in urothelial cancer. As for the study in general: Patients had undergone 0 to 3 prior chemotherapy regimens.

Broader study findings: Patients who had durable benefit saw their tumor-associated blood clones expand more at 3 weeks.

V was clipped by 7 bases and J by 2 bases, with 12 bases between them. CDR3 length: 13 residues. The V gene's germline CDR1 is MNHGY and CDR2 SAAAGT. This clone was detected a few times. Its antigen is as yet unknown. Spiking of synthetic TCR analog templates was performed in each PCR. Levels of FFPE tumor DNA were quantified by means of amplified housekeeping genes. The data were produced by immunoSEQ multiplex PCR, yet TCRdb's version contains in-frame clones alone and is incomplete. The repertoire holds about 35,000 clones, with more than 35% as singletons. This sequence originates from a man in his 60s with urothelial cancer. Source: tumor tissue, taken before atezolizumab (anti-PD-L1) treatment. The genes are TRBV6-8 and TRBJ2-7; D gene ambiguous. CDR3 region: CASNPDTTYEQYF. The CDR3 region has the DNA TGTGCCAGCAATCCAGATACAACCTACGAGCAGTACTTC.